This T cell receptor (beta chain) comes out of a study of T cells in women clearing cervical HPV infection. About the research overall: Cases were women with histologically confirmed HPV16-related CIN3 or worse, including a couple of invasive cancers.

As concerns this clone: Its antigen is unknown. The CDR3 end is not reached by the read, which stops 3 residues before it; the germline J gene fills it in.

Study observations and caveats: TRBV6-7 relative abundance averaged roughly 0.1% in cases and 0.15% to 0.2% in controls.

CDR1 and CDR2 from the germline V gene are DFQATT and SNEGSKA (reference sequence). J was trimmed by 3 bases and V by 4 bases; bases with no gene match: 11. This CDR3 is built from 16 residues. TCR beta CDR3 amplified by multiplex PCR from approximately 1,100 ng genomic DNA. Assay used: immunoSEQ multiplex PCR; TCRdb lists only in-frame clones, some missing. The sample data list roughly 25,000 clones. The TCR originated in a woman aged 18 to 75 with a cervical HPV16 infection that either progressed to CIN3+ or cleared (not recorded which). The V gene is TRBV20-1, the J gene TRBJ2-7; 11 bases agree with TRBD1. The material sequenced was blood buffy coat. The sequenced part of the CDR3 DNA is TGCAGTGCTATAAGGACAGGGGGCGTTCATATCTACGAG. Translating gives CSAIRTGGVHIYE. The whole CDR3 is CSAIRTGGVHIYEQYF.